This TCR beta chain was sequenced for a study of cytomegalovirus exposure and HLA in healthy donors (dated 2017 in TCRdb). With respect to the entire study: An earlier analysis of some 600 of the donors reported 276 Gb of sequence data and 90 million to 120 million unique TCR beta sequences obtained from about 179 million T cells. Genome-wide SNP genotypes for about 55% of the 666 donors were used in a later genetic analysis, which treated that subset as a discovery cohort. Using immunosequencing, the study profiled T cell repertoires from approximately 700 subjects and related those repertoires to cytomegalovirus serostatus. In an earlier analysis of roughly 600 of the donors, high-throughput TCR beta sequencing was used to judge whether each TCR beta V gene segment behaved as functional or pseudogenic. Class I and class II HLA loci were covered by the typing at four-digit resolution. All discovery cohort repertoires had been generated using a single sequencing platform. The number of donors typed differed by locus, with roughly 629-640 for A, B, C, DRB1 and DQB1, roughly 520 for DQA1, 600 to 610 for DPA1, and 450 to 480 for DPB1. In the later analysis, no new phenotypic data were used to find candidate immune exposures; instead, reliance was placed on TCR beta sequences and their occurrence across donors. A later analysis re-analyzed previously published TCR beta repertoires from approximately 700 donors and added high-resolution HLA genotyping to study TCR occurrence patterns. Of the roughly 420 genotyped donors, 80% to 90% were placed in the genetic ancestry cluster associated with self-reported Caucasian donors. Donor age, sex, ethnicity and CMV serostatus were compiled alongside the repertoire data. An early release covering roughly 580 HLA-typed donors comprised about 300 gigabases of sequencing data and roughly 86 million unique TCR sequences. Along with the roughly 670-subject first cohort, a separate validation cohort of approximately 110 different subjects was used. To predict cytomegalovirus infection status, the study combined high-throughput TCR immunosequencing, statistical association of individual TCRs with disease status, and machine learning. On average, roughly 240,000 unique TCR beta nucleotide sequences were sequenced per donor among 398 genotyped donors of the cohort, with 15% to 20% of those sequences being non-productive. The study aimed to test whether signatures of past pathogen exposure could be identified by cataloging public T cell receptors. Because of strong linkage in the cohort, four to six DR-DQ haplotypes were treated as single units for association and clustering. What the authors observed across the whole study: Across donors, most TCR sequences were observed very rarely, whereas some public TCRs were present in many individuals. In vitro tests confirmed that a few of the cytomegalovirus-associated TCR beta chains recognize cytomegalovirus antigens. The classifier was reported to diagnose cytomegalovirus status with high specificity and sensitivity in both the original cohort and the validation cohort. A group of highly shared sequence variants was considered likely to be a technical artifact of the sequencing pipeline. The authors suggested that the approach could potentially be generalized to other disease states and immunological phenotypes. Linkage disequilibrium might explain the correlated functional status among segregating V segments, but an unknown experimental factor could not be excluded. According to a later analysis, TCR association rates differed among HLA loci, with DRB1 alleles showing the most associated TCRs and HLA-C alleles showing the fewest. The 87-base-pair reads could not distinguish some IMGT-functional V segments, including TRBV6-2 and TRBV6-3, so those segments were excluded. Assigning TCR associations to individual alleles was difficult when HLA alleles, especially DR and DQ, strongly co-occurred. A later analysis associated 15,000 to 20,000 TCR beta sequences with specific HLA alleles at a false discovery rate of 0.05. CMV serostatus was the only immune exposure information available for the cohort. A later genetic analysis reported fewer N-insertions in productive TCRs among donors in an Asian-associated ancestry cluster than the roughly 620-donor mean. A further reported finding was that TCR beta sequences accurately predicted the HLA-A and HLA-B alleles for most subjects in the first cohort. V-gene and J-gene trimming of TCR beta chains was associated with a missense DCLRE1C variant in a later genetic analysis, and the association was replicated in an independent cohort. Presence/absence analyses assumed roughly uniform sequencing depth across donors, an assumption that may not hold. Broadly in line with IMGT annotations, most TCR beta V segments showed up in productive rearrangements about 87% or about 30% of the time in an earlier analysis of 450 to 750 of the donors. A later analysis reported that several top co-occurrence clusters appeared linked to parvovirus B19, influenza, CMV and Epstein-Barr virus. Because HLA typing was missing for some donors at each locus, association tests included only the typed subset. A later analysis found that most CMV-associated TCR beta chains appeared HLA-restricted, with HLA associations seemingly driven largely by CMV exposure. Because counts were too low, 15 or so rarely observed V segments, including chromosome 9 orphons, were excluded from the earlier analysis of 500 to 700 of the donors. In this cohort, only TCR beta chains were sequenced, and detectable features were limited by the absence of alpha or paired-chain data. A later analysis found that HLA-associated TCR beta chains were more clonally expanded and had lower generation probabilities than equally common non-associated chains. The study gave a list of some 150 TCR beta chains associated with cytomegalovirus.

Details on this clone: Its recognized antigen is unknown. The record has no base qualities; no much larger clone is one base away.

Cut back by 5 bases and 2 bases, the V and J ends lie 14 bases apart. From the cysteine up to the phenylalanine, the CDR3 has a length of 15 residues. Of all the DNA, just the CDR3 is kept, 45 bases in frame from base 1. CDR1 and CDR2, per the germline V gene (reference sequence), are LNHDA and SQIVND. The cohort was made up of under 800 healthy bone marrow donors. At the time of sampling, all cohort members were nominally healthy, though unrecorded immune exposures were likely present. The donor tested CMV seronegative and was one of the 352 seronegative cohort members. A peripheral blood sample was collected from each donor, and TCR beta sequencing was performed on peripheral blood mononuclear cells. The Qiagen DNeasy Blood Extraction Kit was used to extract genomic DNA from the blood cell samples. The method was the immunoSEQ multiplex PCR assay. A mixture of 60 forward primers for TCR Vbeta segments and 13 reverse primers for TCR Jbeta segments was used in the multiplex PCR. Amplification of the CDR3 region of rearranged TCR beta genes was performed with a multiplex PCR assay on genomic DNA. The Illumina HiSeq System was used to sequence the amplified TCR beta libraries as 87-base-pair reads. The source study handled its data this way. Across the 600 to 700 repertoires, a later analysis counted some 81 million unique TCR beta chains, approximately 10 million of which were shared by at least two donors. A nearest-neighbor algorithm error-corrected the raw reads and collapsed the reads into unique sequences, merging closely related sequences to remove PCR and sequencing errors. Alignment of CDR3 sequences to IMGT reference sequences was used to assign V, D and J gene segments. For a sequence to be retained, at least a six-nucleotide match to both a V gene segment and a J gene segment was required. Rearrangements were classified as productive when the CDR3 lacked stop codons and remained in frame with V and J, and all other rearrangements were classified as non-productive. Following IMGT convention, CDR3 was defined as the stretch from the second conserved V-encoded cysteine up to the conserved J-encoded phenylalanine. Sequences without an unambiguous match to a single V gene segment were excluded from the earlier analysis of approximately 560 of the donors. An earlier analysis of 587 of the donors called V segments functional above 56.7% productive rearrangements and segregating when the between-donor standard deviation exceeded 5%. A statistical classification framework was built for diagnosing cytomegalovirus status from the catalog of TCR beta chain sequences. A later analysis assigned V and J genes by comparing TCR nucleotide sequences with IMGT/GENE-DB human TR gene sequences. A later analysis assigned CDR3 sequences and most-parsimonious VDJ recombination scenarios with the TCRdist pipeline. In a later analysis, each TCR beta chain was defined by its CDR3 amino acid sequence together with its V-gene family, and reads without a unique V-gene family were excluded. In a later analysis, around 650 highly shared, low-generation-probability nucleotide sequences were removed to address suspected cross-contamination and a sequencing artifact. For each public chain, a later analysis derived a clonal expansion index from normalized ranks of inferred template counts within each repertoire. In a later analysis, generation probabilities were computed with a VDJ recombination model fitted to out-of-frame rearrangements, and the resulting probabilities were checked against IGoR. In a later analysis, hypergeometric tests were used to score TCR-TCR, TCR-HLA and TCR-CMV co-occurrence, with a repertoire-size bias correction applied to TCR pairs. A later analysis estimated false discovery rates by permuting HLA or CMV assignments 20 times. In a later analysis, co-occurring TCRs were grouped using DBSCAN, with TCRdist sequence similarity added in when clustering inside HLA-allele-positive subsets. Co-occurrence clustering excluded repertoires with fewer than 30,000 or more than 120,000 public chains, plus five with anomalous nucleotide sharing. TCRdb re-hosts the immuneACCESS table, in-frame sequences only. Its copies lack some clones; in the studies checked, an unresolved V gene accounts for under half of them, and the cause for the rest is not known. V and J calls and clone size are given by that table; D and trimming were obtained from the DNA. The sample table holds over 120,000 clones, of which around 80% were seen once. Less than 3% of the sample belongs to the ten largest clones.

The receptor was derived from a woman in her 30s in good health and CMV-seronegative. The chain employs TRBV19 and TRBJ2-3; the D gene identity is not certain. The sample comprised PBMCs. The sequenced DNA: TGTGCCAGTAGTGCCCGACCCAGACTCACAGATACGCAGTATTTT. The resulting protein is CASSARPRLTDTQYF.